Below are 5 T cell receptor beta chains sequenced from a single sample in a study of blood T cell repertoires in COVID-19. The method was immunoSEQ multiplex PCR; TCRdb's version includes in-frame clones alone and lacks a portion of them. The sample records roughly 63,000 clones, 70% to 85% being singletons. Input material: peripheral blood. The receptors come from a man older than 75 with acute or convalescent COVID-19.

The chain uses TRBV7-9 and TRBJ2-1; D is perhaps TRBD1 (5 bases). Trimming took 3 bases from V and 6 from J, leaving 15 bases between them. The CDR3 has 15 amino acids. Germline V gene lookup returns CDR1 SEHNR and CDR2 FQNEAQ (reference sequence). The CDR3 region has the DNA TGTGCCAGCAGCTTCCCGCAGGCAGGGTTCAATGAGCAGTTCTTC. Its translation is CASSFPQAGFNEQFF.

The chain carries TRBV5-4 and TRBJ1-1; a weak D match, TRBD1 (5 bases). V lost 0 bases to trimming and J lost 10 bases, with 13 bases between them. The CDR3 is made up of 13 amino acids. The germline V gene encodes CDR1 SGHNT and CDR2 YYREEE (reference sequence). The CDR3 region is CASSLEGFKGAFF. DNA for the CDR3: TGTGCCAGCAGCTTGGAGGGGTTTAAGGGAGCTTTCTTT.

This chain links TRBV6-6 with TRBJ1-1; the match to TRBD1 covers 10 bases. The V segment lost 6 bases and the J segment 1 base; nucleotides outside the gene matches: 8. The germline gives CDR1 MNHNY, CDR2 SVGAGI (reference sequence). The CDR3 is made up of 16 amino acids. The CDR3 here is CASRRRQGARNTEAFF. The CDR3 DNA reads as TGTGCCAGCAGACGACGACAGGGGGCAAGGAACACTGAAGCTTTCTTT.

This clone has only a few counts. This sequence joins TRBV5-1 and TRBJ2-1, with 10 positions matching TRBD1. Trimming cost V 2 bases and J 6 bases; bases outside gene matches: 8. Germline assignment: CDR1 SGHRS and CDR2 YFSETQ. The CDR3 has 16 amino acids. The chain's CDR3 is CASSFDRGRVANEQFF. The CDR3 region has the DNA TGCGCCAGCAGCTTTGACAGGGGGCGCGTTGCCAATGAGCAGTTCTTC.

V is TRBV27 and J is TRBJ2-2, with 8 nucleotides matching TRBD2. Germline loops: CDR1 MNHEY, CDR2 SMNVEV (reference sequence). CDR3 length equals 16 residues. Germline trimming cut 2 bases from V and 3 bases from J; bases unmatched to any gene: 5. In nucleotides, the CDR3 is TGTGCCAGCAGTTTAACCAGCGGGAGTTACACCGGGGAGCTGTTTTTT. Its protein product is CASSLTSGSYTGELFF.